This T cell receptor beta chain was profiled in a study of T cells expressing NK-cell markers. The overall study: CD3+CD56+NKG2C+, CD3+CD56+NKG2C- and CD3+CD56-NKG2C+ T cells, once sorted, supplied the TCR beta repertoires. Seven of the eight sequenced donors were classified as HCMV-seropositive, and one was classified as seronegative.

For TCR beta, cDNA was produced by 5'RACE template switching with UMIs. After re-calling the 5' RACE reads, TCRdb lists one entry per CDR3 protein, DNA absent. In all, the sample yields roughly 280,000 distinct CDR3 sequences. Findings of the study overall: CD8+ T cells in roughly six donors included dominant NKG2C+ clonotypes at 1.0-7.0%.

About this clonotype itself: Its antigen is as yet unknown.

The CDR3 has 15 residues. The material sequenced was blood T cells: a sorted CD56 or NKG2C T cell subset, CD4+ or CD8+ T cells, or bulk PBMC T cells (not recorded which). This sequence was found in a man between 18 and 35 years old in good health. V and J are TRBV12-3 or TRBV12-4 and TRBJ2-5; TCRdb's D call, TRBD2, is unchecked because there is no DNA. CDR3 loop: CASSLASGRQETQYF.